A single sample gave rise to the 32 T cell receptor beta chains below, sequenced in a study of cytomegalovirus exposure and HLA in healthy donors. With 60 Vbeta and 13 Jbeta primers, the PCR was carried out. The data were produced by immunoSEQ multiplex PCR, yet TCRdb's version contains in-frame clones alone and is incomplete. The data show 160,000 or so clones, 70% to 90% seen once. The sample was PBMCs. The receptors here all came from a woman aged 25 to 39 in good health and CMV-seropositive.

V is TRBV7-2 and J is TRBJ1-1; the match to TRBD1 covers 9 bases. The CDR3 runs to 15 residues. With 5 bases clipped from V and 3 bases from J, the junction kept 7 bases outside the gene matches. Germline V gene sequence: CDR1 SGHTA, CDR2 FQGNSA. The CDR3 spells CASSPFDRGYTEAFF. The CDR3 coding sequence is TGTGCCAGCAGCCCCTTCGACAGGGGGTACACTGAAGCTTTCTTT.

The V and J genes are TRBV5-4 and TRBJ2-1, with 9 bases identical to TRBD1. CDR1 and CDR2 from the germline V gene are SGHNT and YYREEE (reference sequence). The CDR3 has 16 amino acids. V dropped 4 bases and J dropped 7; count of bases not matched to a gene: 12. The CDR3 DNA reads TGTGCCAGCAGCCGCCCGGGACAGGGAAACGGTAATGAGCAGTTCTTC. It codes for CASSRPGQGNGNEQFF.

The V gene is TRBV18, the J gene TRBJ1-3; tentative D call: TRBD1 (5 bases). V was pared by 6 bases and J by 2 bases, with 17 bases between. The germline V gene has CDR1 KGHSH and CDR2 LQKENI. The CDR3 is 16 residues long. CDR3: CASSLQGAYPGNTIYF. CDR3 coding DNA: TGTGCCAGCTCCCTGCAAGGGGCGTACCCTGGAAACACCATATATTTT.

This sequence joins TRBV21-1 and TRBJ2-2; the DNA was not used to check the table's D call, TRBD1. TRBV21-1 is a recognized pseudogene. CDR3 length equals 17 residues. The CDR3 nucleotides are TGTGCCAGCAGCAAAGGAGAGGGGACAGAGGACACCGGGGAGCTGTTTTTT. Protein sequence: CASSKGEGTEDTGELFF.

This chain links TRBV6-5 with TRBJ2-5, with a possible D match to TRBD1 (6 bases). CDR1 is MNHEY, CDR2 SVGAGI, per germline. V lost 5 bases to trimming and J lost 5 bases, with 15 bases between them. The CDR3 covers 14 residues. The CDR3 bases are TGTGCCAGCAGTGCTTCCGGGACAAGGGAGACCCAGTACTTC. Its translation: CASSASGTRETQYF.

This chain's CDR3 is CASSLGRYTEAFF. The CDR3 DNA reads as TGTGCCAGCAGTTTGGGGAGATACACTGAAGCTTTCTTT. The chain carries TRBV27 and TRBJ1-1; D ambiguous. The CDR3 loop spans 13 amino acids. Germline V CDR1 and CDR2: MNHEY, SMNVEV (reference sequence). Trimming took off 3 bases at V and 3 bases at J, with 8 bases between the two ends.

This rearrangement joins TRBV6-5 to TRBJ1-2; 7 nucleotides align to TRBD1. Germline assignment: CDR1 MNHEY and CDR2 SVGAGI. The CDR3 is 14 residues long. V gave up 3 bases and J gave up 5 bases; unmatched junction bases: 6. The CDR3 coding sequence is TGTGCCAGCAGTTATCAAGGGGGCGCGTATGGCTACACCTTC. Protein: CASSYQGGAYGYTF.

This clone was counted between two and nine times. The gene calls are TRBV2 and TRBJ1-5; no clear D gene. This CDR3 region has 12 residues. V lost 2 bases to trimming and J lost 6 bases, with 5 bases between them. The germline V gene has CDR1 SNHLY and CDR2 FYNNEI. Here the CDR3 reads CASSESGQPQHF. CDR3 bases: TGTGCCAGCAGTGAATCCGGTCAGCCCCAGCATTTT.

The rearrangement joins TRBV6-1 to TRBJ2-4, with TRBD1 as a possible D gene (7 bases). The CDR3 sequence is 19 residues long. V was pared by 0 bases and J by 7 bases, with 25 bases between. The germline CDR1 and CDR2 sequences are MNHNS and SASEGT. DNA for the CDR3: TGTGCCAGCAGTGAAGCAGTCCGAGGGGGCGCTGGGGGGAGGAACATTCAGTACTTC. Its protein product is CASSEAVRGGAGGRNIQYF.

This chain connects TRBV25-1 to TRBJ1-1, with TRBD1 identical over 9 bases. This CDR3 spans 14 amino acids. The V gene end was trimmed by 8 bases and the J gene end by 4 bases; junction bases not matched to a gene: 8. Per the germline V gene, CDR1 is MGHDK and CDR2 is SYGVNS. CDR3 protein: CASRRDRVSTEAFF. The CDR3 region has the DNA TGTGCCAGCCGCCGGGACAGGGTCAGCACTGAAGCTTTCTTT. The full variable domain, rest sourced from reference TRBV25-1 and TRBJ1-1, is EADIYQTPRYLVIGTGKKITLECSQTMGHDKMYWYQQDPGMELHLIHYSYGVNSTEKGDLSSESTVSRIRTEHFPLTLESARPSHTSQYLCASRRDRVSTEAFFGQGTRLTVV.

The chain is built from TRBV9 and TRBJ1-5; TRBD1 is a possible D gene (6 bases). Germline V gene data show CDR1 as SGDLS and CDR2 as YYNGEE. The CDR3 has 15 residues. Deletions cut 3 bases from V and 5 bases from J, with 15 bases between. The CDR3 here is CASSASAQGDQPQHF. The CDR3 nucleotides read TGTGCCAGCAGCGCTTCCGCACAGGGAGATCAGCCCCAGCATTTT.

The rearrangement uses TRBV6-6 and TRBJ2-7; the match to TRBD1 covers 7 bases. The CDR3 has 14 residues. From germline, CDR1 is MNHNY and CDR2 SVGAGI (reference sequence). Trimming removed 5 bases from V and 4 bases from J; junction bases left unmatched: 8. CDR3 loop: CASSSRGREYEQYF. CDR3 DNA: TGTGCCAGCAGTAGCAGGGGGAGAGAGTACGAGCAGTACTTC.

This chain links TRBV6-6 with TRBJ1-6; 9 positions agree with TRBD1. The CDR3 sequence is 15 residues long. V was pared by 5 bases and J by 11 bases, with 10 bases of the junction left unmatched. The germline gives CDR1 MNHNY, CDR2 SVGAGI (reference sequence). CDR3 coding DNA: TGTGCCAGCAGTCACCCTGGGACAGGGAATACACCCCTCCACTTT. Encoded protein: CASSHPGTGNTPLHF.

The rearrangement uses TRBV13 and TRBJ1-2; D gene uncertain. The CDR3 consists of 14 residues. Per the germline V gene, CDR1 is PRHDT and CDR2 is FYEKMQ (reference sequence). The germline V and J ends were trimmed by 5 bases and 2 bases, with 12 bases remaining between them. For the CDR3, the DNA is TGTGCCAGCAGCAGAGACGACGGGAACTATGGCTACACCTTC. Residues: CASSRDDGNYGYTF.

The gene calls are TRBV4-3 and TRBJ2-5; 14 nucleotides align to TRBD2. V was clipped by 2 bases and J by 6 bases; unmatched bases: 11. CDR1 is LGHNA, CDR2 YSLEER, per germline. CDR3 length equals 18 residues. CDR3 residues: CASSQRTSGGTNGQTQYF. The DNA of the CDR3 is TGCGCCAGCAGCCAAAGGACTAGCGGGGGGACTAACGGTCAGACCCAGTACTTC.

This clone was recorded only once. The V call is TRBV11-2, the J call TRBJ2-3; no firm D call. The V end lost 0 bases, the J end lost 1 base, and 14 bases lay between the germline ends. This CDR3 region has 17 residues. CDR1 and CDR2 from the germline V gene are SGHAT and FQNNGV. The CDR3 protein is CASSLEVSPFGTDTQYF. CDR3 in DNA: TGTGCCAGCAGCTTAGAGGTTAGTCCGTTTGGCACAGATACGCAGTATTTT.

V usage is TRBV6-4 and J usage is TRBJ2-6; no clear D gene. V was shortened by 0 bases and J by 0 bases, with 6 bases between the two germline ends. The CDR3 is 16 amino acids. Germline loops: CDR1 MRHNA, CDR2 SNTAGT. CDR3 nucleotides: TGTGCCAGCAGTGACTCGGGCAGCTCTGGGGCCAACGTCCTGACTTTC. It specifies CASSDSGSSGANVLTF.

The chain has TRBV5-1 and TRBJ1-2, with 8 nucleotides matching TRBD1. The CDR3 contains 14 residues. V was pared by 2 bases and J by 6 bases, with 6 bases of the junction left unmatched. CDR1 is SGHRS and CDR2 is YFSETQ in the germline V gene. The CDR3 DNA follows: TGCGCCAGCAGCTTCCGGACAGGGCAGGATGGCTACACCTTC. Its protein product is CASSFRTGQDGYTF.

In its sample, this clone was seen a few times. In DNA, the CDR3 is TGTGCCTGGGGACAGCTTAATGAAAAACTGTTTTTT. It is translated as CAWGQLNEKLFF. The chain uses TRBV30 and TRBJ1-4; D may be TRBD1 (6 bases). Germline-derived CDR1 and CDR2 are GTSNPN and SVGIG (reference sequence). The CDR3 totals 12 residues. The V end lost 5 bases, the J end lost 4 bases, and 8 bases lay between the germline ends.

The CDR3 sequence is CASSQELRLNNSPLHF. Here the CDR3 DNA reads TGCGCCAGCAGCCAAGAACTGCGACTAAATAATTCACCCCTCCACTTT. This chain links TRBV4-3 with TRBJ1-6; D is unresolved. CDR3 length: 16 residues. The ends were cut back, 0 bases at V and 5 bases at J, with 11 bases in the middle. Germline V lookup: CDR1 LGHNA, CDR2 YSLEER.

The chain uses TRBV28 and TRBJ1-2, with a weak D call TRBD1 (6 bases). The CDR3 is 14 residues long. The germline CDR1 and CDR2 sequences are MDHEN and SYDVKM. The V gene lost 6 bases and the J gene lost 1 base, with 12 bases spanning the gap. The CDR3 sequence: CASSSDRRNYGYTF. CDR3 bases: TGTGCCAGCAGCTCCGACAGGCGTAACTATGGCTACACCTTC.

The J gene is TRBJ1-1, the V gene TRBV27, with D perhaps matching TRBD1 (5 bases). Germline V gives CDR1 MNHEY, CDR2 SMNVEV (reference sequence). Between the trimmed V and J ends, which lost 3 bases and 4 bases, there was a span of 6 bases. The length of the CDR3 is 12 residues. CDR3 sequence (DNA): TGTGCCAGCAGTTTTAGGGGCACTGAAGCTTTCTTT. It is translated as CASSFRGTEAFF.

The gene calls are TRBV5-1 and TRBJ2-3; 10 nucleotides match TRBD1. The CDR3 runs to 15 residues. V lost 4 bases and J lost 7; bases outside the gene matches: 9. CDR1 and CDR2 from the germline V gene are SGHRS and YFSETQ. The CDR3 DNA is TGCGCCAGCAGCCAGGGGACAGGGGCGGTGAATACGCAGTATTTT. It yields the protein CASSQGTGAVNTQYF.

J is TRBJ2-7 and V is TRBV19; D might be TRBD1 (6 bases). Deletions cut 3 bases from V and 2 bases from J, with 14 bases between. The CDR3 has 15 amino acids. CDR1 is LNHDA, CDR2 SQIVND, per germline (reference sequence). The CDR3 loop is CASSIPGQGTYEQYF. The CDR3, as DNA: TGTGCCAGTAGTATTCCGGGGCAGGGGACCTACGAGCAGTACTTC.

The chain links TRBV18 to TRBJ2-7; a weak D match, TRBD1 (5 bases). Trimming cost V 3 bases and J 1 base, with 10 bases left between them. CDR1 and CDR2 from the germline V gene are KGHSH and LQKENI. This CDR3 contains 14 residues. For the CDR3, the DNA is TGTGCCAGCTCACCGAACGGACAATCCTACGAGCAGTACTTC. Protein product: CASSPNGQSYEQYF.

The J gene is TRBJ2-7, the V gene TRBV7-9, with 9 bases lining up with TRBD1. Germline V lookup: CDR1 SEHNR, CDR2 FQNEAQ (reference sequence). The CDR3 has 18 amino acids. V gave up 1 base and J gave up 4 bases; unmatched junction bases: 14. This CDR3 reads CASSLEMGVWTGAYEQYF. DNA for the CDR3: TGTGCCAGCAGCTTAGAGATGGGCGTATGGACAGGGGCTTACGAGCAGTACTTC. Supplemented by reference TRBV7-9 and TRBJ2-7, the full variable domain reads DTGVSQNPRHKITKRGQNVTFRCDPISEHNRLYWYRQTLGQGPEFLTYFQNEAQLEKSRLLSDRFSAERPKGSFSTLEIQRTEQGDSAMYLCASSLEMGVWTGAYEQYFGPGTRLTVT.

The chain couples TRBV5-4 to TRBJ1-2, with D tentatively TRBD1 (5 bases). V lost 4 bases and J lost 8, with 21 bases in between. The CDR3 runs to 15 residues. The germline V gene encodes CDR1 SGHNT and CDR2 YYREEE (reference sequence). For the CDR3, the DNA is TGTGCCAGCAGCGACCATTCGGGGGGTCTACTCGGCTACACCTTC. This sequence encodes CASSDHSGGLLGYTF.

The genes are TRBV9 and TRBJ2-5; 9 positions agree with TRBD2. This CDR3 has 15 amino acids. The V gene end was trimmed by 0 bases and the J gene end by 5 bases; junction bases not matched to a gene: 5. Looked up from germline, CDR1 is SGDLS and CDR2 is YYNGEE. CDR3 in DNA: TGTGCCAGCAGCGTAGCGGGGACTAGCCGTGAGACCCAGTACTTC. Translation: CASSVAGTSRETQYF.

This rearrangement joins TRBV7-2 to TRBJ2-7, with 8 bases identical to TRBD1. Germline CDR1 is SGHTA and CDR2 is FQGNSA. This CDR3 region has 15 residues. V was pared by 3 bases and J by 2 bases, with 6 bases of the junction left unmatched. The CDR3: CASSFRDRSAYEQYF. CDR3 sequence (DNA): TGTGCCAGCAGCTTCCGGGACAGGTCGGCCTACGAGCAGTACTTC. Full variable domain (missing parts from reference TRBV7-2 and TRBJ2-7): GAGVSQSPSNKVTEKGKDVELRCDPISGHTALYWYRQSLGQGLEFLIYFQGNSAPDKSGLPSDRFSAERTGGSVSTLTIQRTQQEDSAVYLCASSFRDRSAYEQYFGPGTRLTVT.

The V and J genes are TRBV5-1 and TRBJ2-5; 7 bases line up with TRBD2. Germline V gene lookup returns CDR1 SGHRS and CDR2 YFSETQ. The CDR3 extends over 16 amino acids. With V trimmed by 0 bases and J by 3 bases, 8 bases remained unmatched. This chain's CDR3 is CASSLGLVGGKETQYF. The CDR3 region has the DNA TGCGCCAGCAGCTTGGGTCTTGTGGGGGGGAAAGAGACCCAGTACTTC.

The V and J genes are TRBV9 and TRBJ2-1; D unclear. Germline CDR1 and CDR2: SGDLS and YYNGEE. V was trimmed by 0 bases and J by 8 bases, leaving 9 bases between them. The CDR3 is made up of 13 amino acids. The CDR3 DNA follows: TGTGCCAGCAGCGTAGCCGTTGGAGATGAGCAGTTCTTC. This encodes CASSVAVGDEQFF.

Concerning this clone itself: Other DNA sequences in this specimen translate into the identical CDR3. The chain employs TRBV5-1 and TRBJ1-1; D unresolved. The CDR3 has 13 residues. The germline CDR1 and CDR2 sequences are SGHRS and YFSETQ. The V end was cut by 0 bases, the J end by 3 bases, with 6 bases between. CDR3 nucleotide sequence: TGCGCCAGCAGCTTGGTCGGGGACACTGAAGCTTTCTTT. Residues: CASSLVGDTEAFF. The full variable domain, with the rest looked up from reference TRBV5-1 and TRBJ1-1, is KAGVTQTPRYLIKTRGQQVTLSCSPISGHRSVSWYQQTPGQGLQFLFEYFSETQRNKGNFPGRFSGRQFSNSRSEMNVSTLELGDSALYLCASSLVGDTEAFFGQGTRLTVV.